This TCR beta chain was captured by sequencing in a study of OX40 agonist ivuxolimab in advanced cancers. Study-wide background: Cancers in dose escalation were hepatocellular, melanoma, renal cell and head and neck. Past anti-PD-1, anti-PD-L1 or anti-CTLA-4 therapy was accepted, and 40% had received some.

TCRdb's table, derived via immunoSEQ multiplex PCR, lists solely in-frame clones and lacks some. Of tens of thousands of clones in the sample, 75% to 90% were seen once. V lost 7 bases to trimming and J lost 5 bases, with 15 bases between them. Germline loops: CDR1 ENHRY, CDR2 SYGVKD. The CDR3 consists of 13 residues. The sequenced sample was CD4+ or CD8+ T cells sorted from blood, obtained in a trial of the OX40 agonist ivuxolimab. This sequence joins TRBV10-3 and TRBJ2-7, with D possibly matching TRBD2 (6 bases). This sequence originates from an adult with an advanced solid tumor such as melanoma, head and neck, liver or kidney cancer. This CDR3 reads CAIKTGDVNEQYF. The CDR3 nucleotides read TGTGCCATCAAAACGGGAGATGTCAACGAGCAGTACTTC.